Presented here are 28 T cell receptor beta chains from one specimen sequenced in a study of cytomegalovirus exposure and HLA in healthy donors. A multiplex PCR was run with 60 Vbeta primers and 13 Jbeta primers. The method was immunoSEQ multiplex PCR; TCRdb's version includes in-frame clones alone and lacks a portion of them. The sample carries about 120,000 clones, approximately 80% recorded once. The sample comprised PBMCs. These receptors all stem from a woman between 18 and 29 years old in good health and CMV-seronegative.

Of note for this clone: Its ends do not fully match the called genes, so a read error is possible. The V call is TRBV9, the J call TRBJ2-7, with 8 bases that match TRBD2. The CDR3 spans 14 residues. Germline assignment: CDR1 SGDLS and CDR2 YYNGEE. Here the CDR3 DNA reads TGTGCCAGCAGCCACGGACTAGCCTCCCACGAGCAGTACTTC. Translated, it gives CASSHGLASHEQYF.

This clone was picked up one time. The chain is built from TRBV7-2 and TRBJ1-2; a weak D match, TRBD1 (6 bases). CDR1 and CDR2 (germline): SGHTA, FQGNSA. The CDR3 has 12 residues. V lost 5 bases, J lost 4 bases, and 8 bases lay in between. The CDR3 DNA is TGTGCCAGCAGCATACAGGGCTATGGCTACACCTTC. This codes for CASSIQGYGYTF.

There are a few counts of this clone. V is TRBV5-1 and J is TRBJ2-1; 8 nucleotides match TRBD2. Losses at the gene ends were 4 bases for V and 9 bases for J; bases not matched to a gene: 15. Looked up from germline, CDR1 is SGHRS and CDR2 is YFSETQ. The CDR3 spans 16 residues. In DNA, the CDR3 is TGCGCCAGCAGCACCCCAGGGCGAGCGGGAGTTGTTGAGCAGTTCTTC. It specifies CASSTPGRAGVVEQFF.

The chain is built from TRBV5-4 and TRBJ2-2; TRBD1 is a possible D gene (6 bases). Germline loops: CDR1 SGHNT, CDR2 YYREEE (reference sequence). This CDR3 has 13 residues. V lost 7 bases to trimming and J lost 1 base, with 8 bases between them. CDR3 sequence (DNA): TGTGCCAGCTTGACAGGGAACACCGGGGAGCTGTTTTTT. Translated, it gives CASLTGNTGELFF.

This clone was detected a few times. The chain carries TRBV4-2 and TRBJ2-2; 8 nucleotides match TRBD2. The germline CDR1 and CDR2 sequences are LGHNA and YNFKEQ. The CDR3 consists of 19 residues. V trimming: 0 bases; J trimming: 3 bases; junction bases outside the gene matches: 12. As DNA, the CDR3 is TGTGCCAGCAGCCAAGATGGGCTAGCGGGTTGGACCGACACCGGGGAGCTGTTTTTT. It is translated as CASSQDGLAGWTDTGELFF.

CDR3 sequence reads: CAISEFSGSLSYEQYF. The DNA of the CDR3 is TGTGCCATCAGTGAGTTCAGCGGGAGCCTCTCCTACGAGCAGTACTTC. The chain is built from TRBV10-3 and TRBJ2-7; 8 nucleotides align to TRBD2. CDR3 length equals 16 residues. Germline CDR1 is ENHRY and CDR2 is SYGVKD. The V gene end was trimmed by 1 base and the J gene end by 0 bases; junction bases not matched to a gene: 5.

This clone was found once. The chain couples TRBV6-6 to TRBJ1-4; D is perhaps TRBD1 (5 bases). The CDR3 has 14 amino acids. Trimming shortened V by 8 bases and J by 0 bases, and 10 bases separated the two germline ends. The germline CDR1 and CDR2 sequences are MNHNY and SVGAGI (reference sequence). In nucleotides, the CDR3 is TGTGCCAGCGGAAGGGGTGCAACTAATGAAAAACTGTTTTTT. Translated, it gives CASGRGATNEKLFF.

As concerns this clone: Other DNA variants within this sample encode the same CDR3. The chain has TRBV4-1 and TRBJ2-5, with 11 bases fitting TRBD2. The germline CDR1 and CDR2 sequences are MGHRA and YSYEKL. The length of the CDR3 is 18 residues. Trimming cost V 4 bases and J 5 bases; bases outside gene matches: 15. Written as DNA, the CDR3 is TGCGCCAGCAGCCTCCTACCTCCTCAGGGACTAGCGGACGAGACCCAGTACTTC. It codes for CASSLLPPQGLADETQYF.

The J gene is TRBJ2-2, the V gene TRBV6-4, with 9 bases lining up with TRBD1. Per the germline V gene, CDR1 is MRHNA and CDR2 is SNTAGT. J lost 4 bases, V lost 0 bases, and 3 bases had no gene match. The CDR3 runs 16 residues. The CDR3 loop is CASSDSYRGLTGELFF. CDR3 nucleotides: TGTGCCAGCAGTGACTCCTACAGGGGGCTCACCGGGGAGCTGTTTTTT.

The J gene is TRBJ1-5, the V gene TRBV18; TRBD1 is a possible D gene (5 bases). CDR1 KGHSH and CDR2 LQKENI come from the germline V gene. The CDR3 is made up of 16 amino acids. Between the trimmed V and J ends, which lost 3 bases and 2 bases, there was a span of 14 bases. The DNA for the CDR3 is TGTGCCAGCTCACCGTCACAAGGAGGGGGCAATCAGCCCCAGCATTTT. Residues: CASSPSQGGGNQPQHF.

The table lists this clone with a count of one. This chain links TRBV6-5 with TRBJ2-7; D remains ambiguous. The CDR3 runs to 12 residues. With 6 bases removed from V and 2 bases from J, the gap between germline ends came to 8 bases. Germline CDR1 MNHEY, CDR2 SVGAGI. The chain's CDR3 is CASRARTYEQYF. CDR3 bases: TGTGCCAGCAGGGCCAGAACCTACGAGCAGTACTTC.

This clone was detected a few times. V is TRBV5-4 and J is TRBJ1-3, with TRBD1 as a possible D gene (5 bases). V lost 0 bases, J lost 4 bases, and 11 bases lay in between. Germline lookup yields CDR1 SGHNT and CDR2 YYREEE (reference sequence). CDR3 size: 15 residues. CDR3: CASSLDGGTGNTIYF. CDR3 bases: TGTGCCAGCAGCTTGGACGGGGGGACCGGAAACACCATATATTTT.

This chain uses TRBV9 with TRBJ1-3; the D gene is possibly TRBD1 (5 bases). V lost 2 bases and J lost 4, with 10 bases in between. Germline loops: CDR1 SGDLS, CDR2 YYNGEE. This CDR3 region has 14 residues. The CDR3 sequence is CASSVGTVGNTIYF. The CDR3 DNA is TGTGCCAGCAGCGTGGGGACTGTAGGAAACACCATATATTTT.

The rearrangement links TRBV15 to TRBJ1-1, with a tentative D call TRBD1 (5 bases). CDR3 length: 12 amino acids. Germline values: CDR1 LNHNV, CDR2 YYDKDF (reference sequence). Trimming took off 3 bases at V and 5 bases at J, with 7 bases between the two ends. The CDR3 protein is CATSRGGTEAFF. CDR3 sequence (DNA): TGTGCCACCAGCAGGGGGGGGACTGAAGCTTTCTTT.

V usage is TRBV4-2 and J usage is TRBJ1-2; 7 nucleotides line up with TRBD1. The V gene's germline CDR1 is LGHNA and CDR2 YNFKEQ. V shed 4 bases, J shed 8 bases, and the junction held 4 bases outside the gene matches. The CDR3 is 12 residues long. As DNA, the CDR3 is TGTGCCAGCAGCCTCCCAGGGGGAGGCTACACCTTC. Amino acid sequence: CASSLPGGGYTF.

CDR3 nucleotide sequence: TGTGCCAGCAGCACCTACGCGCGTCGACTCGGCTCCTACAATGAGCAGTTCTTC. This encodes CASSTYARRLGSYNEQFF. The chain carries TRBV7-2 and TRBJ2-1; no firm D call. The CDR3 covers 18 residues. Per germline, CDR1 SGHTA and CDR2 FQGNSA. Between the trimmed V and J ends, which lost 5 bases and 0 bases, there was a span of 20 bases.

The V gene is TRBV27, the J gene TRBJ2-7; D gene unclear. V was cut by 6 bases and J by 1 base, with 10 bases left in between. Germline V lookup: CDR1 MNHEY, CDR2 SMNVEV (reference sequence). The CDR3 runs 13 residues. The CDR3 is CASSLHASYEQYF. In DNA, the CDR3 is TGTGCCAGCAGCTTACACGCGTCCTACGAGCAGTACTTC.

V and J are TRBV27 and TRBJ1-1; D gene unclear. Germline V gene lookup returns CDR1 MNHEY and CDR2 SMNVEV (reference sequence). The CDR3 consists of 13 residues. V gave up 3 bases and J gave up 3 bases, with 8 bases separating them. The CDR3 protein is CASSFRYYTEAFF. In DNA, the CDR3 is TGTGCCAGCAGTTTCAGGTACTACACTGAAGCTTTCTTT.

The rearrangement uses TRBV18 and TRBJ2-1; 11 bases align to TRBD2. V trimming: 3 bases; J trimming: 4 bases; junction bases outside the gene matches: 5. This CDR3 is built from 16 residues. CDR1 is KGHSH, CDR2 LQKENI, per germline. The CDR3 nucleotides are TGTGCCAGCTCACCCCTCGGGACTAGCGGTTACAATGAGCAGTTCTTC. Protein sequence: CASSPLGTSGYNEQFF.

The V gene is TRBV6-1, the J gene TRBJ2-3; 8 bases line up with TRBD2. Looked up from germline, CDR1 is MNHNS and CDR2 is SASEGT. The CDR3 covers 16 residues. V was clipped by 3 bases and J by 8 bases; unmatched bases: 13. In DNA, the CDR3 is TGTGCCAGCAGTGATGGTGGCGGGGGGCGAATCAGTACGCAGTATTTT. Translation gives CASSDGGGGRISTQYF.

CDR3 region: CSASGGYGYTF. The CDR3 bases are TGCAGTGCTAGTGGGGGGTACGGCTACACCTTC. This sequence joins TRBV20-1 and TRBJ1-2, with TRBD1 as a possible D gene (5 bases). Germline V gives CDR1 DFQATT, CDR2 SNEGSKA (reference sequence). Trimming took 3 bases from V and 8 from J, leaving 10 bases between them. The CDR3 consists of 11 residues.

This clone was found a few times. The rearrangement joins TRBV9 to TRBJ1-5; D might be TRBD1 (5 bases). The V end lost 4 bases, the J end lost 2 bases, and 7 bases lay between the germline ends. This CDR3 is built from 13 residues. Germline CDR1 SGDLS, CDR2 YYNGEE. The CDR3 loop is CASSRGGNQPQHF. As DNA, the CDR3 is TGTGCCAGCAGCAGGGGTGGCAATCAGCCCCAGCATTTT.

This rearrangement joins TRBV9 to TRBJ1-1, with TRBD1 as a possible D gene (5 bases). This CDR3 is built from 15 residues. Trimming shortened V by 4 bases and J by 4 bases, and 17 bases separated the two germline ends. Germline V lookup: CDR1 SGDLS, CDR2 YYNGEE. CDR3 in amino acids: CASSPRLGEGTEAFF. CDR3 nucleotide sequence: TGTGCCAGCAGCCCACGATTGGGGGAGGGCACTGAAGCTTTCTTT.

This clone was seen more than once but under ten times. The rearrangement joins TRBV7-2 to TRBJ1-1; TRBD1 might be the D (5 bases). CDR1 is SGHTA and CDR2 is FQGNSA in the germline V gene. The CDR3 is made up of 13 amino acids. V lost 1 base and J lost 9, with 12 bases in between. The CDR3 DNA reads TGTGCCAGCAGCTTAGGGATACAGGTGAAAGCTTTCTTT. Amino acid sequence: CASSLGIQVKAFF.

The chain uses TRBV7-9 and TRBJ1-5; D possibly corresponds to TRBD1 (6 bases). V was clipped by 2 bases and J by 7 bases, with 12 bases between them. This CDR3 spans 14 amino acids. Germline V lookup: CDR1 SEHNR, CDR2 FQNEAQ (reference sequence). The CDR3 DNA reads TGTGCCAGCAGCTTATCAGGGGCTGGGCAGCCCCAGCATTTT. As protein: CASSLSGAGQPQHF.

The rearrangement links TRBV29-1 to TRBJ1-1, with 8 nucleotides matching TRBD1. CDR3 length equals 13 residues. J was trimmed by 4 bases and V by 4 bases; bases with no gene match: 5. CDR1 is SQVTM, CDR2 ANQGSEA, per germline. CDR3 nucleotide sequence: TGCAGCGTTGGAAGGGACAGGAGCACTGAAGCTTTCTTT. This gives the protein CSVGRDRSTEAFF.

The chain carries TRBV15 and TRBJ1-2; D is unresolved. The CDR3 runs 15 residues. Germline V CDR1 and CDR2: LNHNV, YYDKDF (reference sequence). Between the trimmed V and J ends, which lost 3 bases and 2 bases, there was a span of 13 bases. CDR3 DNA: TGTGCCACCAGCAGGACTAACATGGGAAACTATGGCTACACCTTC. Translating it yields CATSRTNMGNYGYTF.

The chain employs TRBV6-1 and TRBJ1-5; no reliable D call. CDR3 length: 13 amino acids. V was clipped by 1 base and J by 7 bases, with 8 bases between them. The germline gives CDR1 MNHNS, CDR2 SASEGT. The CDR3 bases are TGTGCCAGCAGTGAAGGAGTACGGCAGCCCCAGCATTTT. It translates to CASSEGVRQPQHF.